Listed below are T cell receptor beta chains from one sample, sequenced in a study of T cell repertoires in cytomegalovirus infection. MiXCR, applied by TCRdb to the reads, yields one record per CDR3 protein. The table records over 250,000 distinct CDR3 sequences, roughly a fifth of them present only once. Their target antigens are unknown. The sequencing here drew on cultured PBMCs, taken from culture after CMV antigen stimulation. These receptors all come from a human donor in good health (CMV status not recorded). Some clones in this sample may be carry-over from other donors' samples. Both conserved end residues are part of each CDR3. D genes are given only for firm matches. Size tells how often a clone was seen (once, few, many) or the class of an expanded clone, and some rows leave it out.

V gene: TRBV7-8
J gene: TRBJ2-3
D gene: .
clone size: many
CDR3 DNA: TGTGCCAGCAGCTCCAGCCCGAGGGACACAGATACGCAGTATTTT
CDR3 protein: CASSSSPRDTDTQYF

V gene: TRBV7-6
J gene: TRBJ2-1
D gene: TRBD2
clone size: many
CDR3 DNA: TGTGCCAGCAGCTTATATCGGGGAGAAGCTAGCGGGAGGCGGGACAATGAGCAGTTCTTC
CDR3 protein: CASSLYRGEASGRRDNEQFF

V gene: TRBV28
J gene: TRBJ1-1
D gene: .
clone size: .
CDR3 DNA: TGTGCCAGCAGTCAAACCCGGGGGGGGTGGAACACTGAAGCTTTCTTT
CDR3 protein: CASSQTRGGWNTEAFF

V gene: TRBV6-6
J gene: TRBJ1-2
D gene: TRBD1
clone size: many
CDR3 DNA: TGTGCCAGCAGTTACTGGACAGGGGCCTATGGCTACACCTTC
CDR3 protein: CASSYWTGAYGYTF

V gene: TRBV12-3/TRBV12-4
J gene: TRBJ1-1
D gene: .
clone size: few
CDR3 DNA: TGTGCCAGCAGTCTAGACAGCGATGACACTGAAGCTTTCTTT
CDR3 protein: CASSLDSDDTEAFF

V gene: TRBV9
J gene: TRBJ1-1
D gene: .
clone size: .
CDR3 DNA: TGTGCCAGCAGCGTCGGGCTGGCCACTGAAGCTTTCTTT
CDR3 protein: CASSVGLATEAFF

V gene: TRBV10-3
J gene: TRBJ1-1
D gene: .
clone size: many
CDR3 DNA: TGTGCCATCTCGTCACAGGGACCGAACACTGAAGCTTTCTTT
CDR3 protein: CAISSQGPNTEAFF

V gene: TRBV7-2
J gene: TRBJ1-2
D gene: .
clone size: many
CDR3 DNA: TGTGCCAGCAGCTTAGGAGTCAGATACTATGGCTACACCTTC
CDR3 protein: CASSLGVRYYGYTF

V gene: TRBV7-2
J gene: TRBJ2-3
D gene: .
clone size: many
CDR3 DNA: TGTGCCAGCAGCCAACTCCAGAGCACAGATACGCAGTATTTT
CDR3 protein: CASSQLQSTDTQYF

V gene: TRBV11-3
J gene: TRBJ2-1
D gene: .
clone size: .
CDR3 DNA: TGTGCCAGCAGCTTAGTAGGGGGATTGGGTGAGCAGTTCTTC
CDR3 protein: CASSLVGGLGEQFF

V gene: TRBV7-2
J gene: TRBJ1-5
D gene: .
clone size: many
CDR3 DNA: TGTGCCAGCAGCTCAGACCCCCCGTCTTATAGCAATCAGCCCCAGCATTTT
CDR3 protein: CASSSDPPSYSNQPQHF

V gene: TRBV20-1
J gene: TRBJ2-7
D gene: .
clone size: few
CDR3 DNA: TGCAGTGGGACCTCCTCCTACGAGCAGTACTTC
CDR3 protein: CSGTSSYEQYF